This T cell receptor (beta chain) is from a study of naive and memory T cell subsets (dated 2017 in TCRdb). Some background on the complete study: In the figure summarizing the skin biopsy and whole blood samples, around 10 blood donors, 7 tuberculin skin test biopsies and 3 saline control biopsies were reported. Skin biopsies were taken from tuberculin skin test sites or from saline-injected control sites and were processed for RNA extraction as described before. PCR2 was typically run as a SYBR Green qPCR and stopped at a set threshold, although low-input samples could use end-point PCR of around 6 cycles instead.

The sample's treatment or condition label, in plain terms: skin biopsy from PPD injection site in Mantoux-positive individual. Using 3' ligation of a UMI-containing oligonucleotide to TCR cDNA, the study laid out a robust and sensitive protocol to amplify, sequence and analyze TCRs. In individuals with a positive Mantoux test, tuberculin skin test biopsies were taken from sites that had been injected with PPD. Total RNA was used without cell sorting and was treated with RQ1 DNase before reverse transcription, with a target input of 1 to 1000 ng. To check how robust the pipeline was in samples where T cells make up a minority population, libraries were built from skin biopsies and whole blood. Including the terminal cysteine and phenylalanine, the CDR3 comprises 15 residues. Of all the DNA, just the CDR3 is kept, 45 bases in frame from base 1. The germline ends are 17 bases apart after V is trimmed by 7 bases and J by 2 bases. The germline V gene encodes CDR1 MNHEY and CDR2 SVGAGI.

The method was UMI-ligation and nested PCR. Four rounds of PCR, run with the SP2 primer together with nested alpha and beta constant region primers, were used to amplify the ligated cDNA. For the blood and skin samples, TCR RNA was reverse transcribed with SuperScript IV using primers for the alpha and beta constant regions. An oligonucleotide carrying the Illumina SP2 primer and a UMI was ligated to the 3' end of the cDNA by means of T4 RNA ligase 1. To prevent hairpin formation, the 12-nucleotide UMI was made up of two random hexamers with an eight-base spacer between them. TCR alpha and beta chain libraries were processed separately from the second PCR onward, with dual indexing for multiplexing. After pooling, the indexed libraries were analyzed by capillary electrophoresis and sequenced on either an Illumina MiSeq or NextSeq. PhiX DNA at roughly 4.5-7.5% was added to the libraries to raise base diversity and improve cluster recognition. From the authors' description of their analysis: Demultiplexor pulled UMIs out of read 2, joined the UMIs with the TCR sequence from read 1, and separated reads according to sample indices. V and J genes and V-J junctions were identified by Decombinator, and each TCR was assigned a five-part identifier that included V and J deletions. UMIs were used by Collapsinator to correct sequencing errors and PCR amplification heterogeneity, so that a UMI-based abundance was obtained for each TCR. CDR3Translator turned identifiers into nucleotide sequence, translated the nucleotide sequence into amino acids, and pulled out CDR3 regions based on terminal motifs. Error-corrected counts of alpha and beta TCRs from blood and skin were compared after being normalized to the amount of input RNA. Starting from the raw public reads, TCRdb applied fastp trimming at Q25, assembled clones with MiXCR and retained in-frame beta chains. Rows are unified per CDR3 protein, each entry keeping the most common DNA and genes. TCRdb assigned the V and J calls; the authors' analysis was not used. Within this sample are tens of thousands of distinct CDR3 sequences, with about 6.9% of them counted one time only. The ten largest clones take up over 3% of the sample.

As to this clonotype: There is no known antigen for this receptor. Base qualities were left out, and no much larger clone turns up one base away.

Overall study outcomes, separate from this receptor: The paper did not give details on skin biopsy collection and RNA processing but referred to earlier studies for those details. The higher numbers of TCRs at tuberculin skin test sites were interpreted as T cell infiltration of a delayed type IV hypersensitivity reaction. The RNA-based method was acknowledged to be potentially sensitive to changes in TCR transcripts with T cell activation and differentiation. TCR sequences were reportedly recovered from both types of skin biopsy, with far more TCRs being found at tuberculin skin test sites.

The sequencing used skin, collected from a tuberculin skin test site. This clonotype was obtained from an adult in good health. The chain is encoded by TRBV6-5 joined to TRBJ1-1; there is no confident call for the D gene. Read as DNA, the sequence is TGTGCCAGCACCAGAACGGCAGGAGTTAACACTGAAGCTTTCTTT. It is translated as CASTRTAGVNTEAFF.